A selection of T cell receptor beta chains follows, all from one sample in a study of T-cell reconstitution after alpha-beta-depleted transplantation in children. MiXCR, run by TCRdb on the PCR reads, gives a single entry per CDR3 protein. Here the sample spans about 830,000 distinct CDR3 sequences, approximately 15% being singletons. Sequences were derived from PBMCs, mostly from graft donor cells, sampled 360 days after TCRalphabeta/CD19-depleted stem cell transplant. The receptor set was obtained from a male patient between 10 and 17 years old who had a stem cell transplant for acute lymphoblastic leukemia, so the T cells may come from the graft donor. Each CDR3 is given with its conserved first and last residue. Each record gives: J gene, D gene, V gene, clone size, CDR3 protein, CDR3 DNA. D genes are given only for firm matches. Only part of the rows carry a size: once, few, many, or a class if the clone is expanded.

TRBJ2-4,TRBD2,TRBV13,few,CASSFFSGNGKNIQYF,TGTGCCAGCAGCTTCTTTAGCGGGAACGGCAAAAACATTCAGTACTTC
TRBJ2-1,NA,TRBV11-1,few,CASSPRGSRVKRNEQFF,TGTGCCAGCAGCCCTCGAGGTAGCCGGGTAAAGAGAAATGAGCAGTTCTTC
TRBJ2-5,TRBD2,TRBV5-1,many,CASSLGLAGGEGQETQYF,TGCGCCAGCAGCCTCGGACTAGCGGGAGGAGAGGGGCAAGAGACCCAGTACTTC
TRBJ2-7,TRBD2,TRBV6-2/TRBV6-3,few,CASSYTPRGRIQNYYEQYF,TGTGCCAGCAGTTACACTCCTCGCGGGAGAATCCAAAATTACTACGAGCAGTACTTC
TRBJ2-7,TRBD2,TRBV4-1,NA,CASSQPRTSVSYEQYF,TGCGCCAGCAGCCAACCCCGGACTAGCGTTTCCTACGAGCAGTACTTC
TRBJ1-4,NA,TRBV15,NA,CATSTERRTNEKLFF,TGTGCCACCAGCACCGAGCGGCGGACTAATGAAAAACTGTTTTTT
TRBJ1-2,NA,TRBV7-9,few,CASSLSGSSDYGYTF,TGTGCCAGCAGCTTGTCGGGGTCCAGTGACTATGGCTACACCTTC
TRBJ2-7,NA,TRBV27,NA,CASSQSGFSPYEQYF,TGTGCCAGCAGCCAGTCCGGGTTCTCTCCCTACGAGCAGTACTTC
TRBJ1-6,NA,TRBV29-1,few,CSVEYDEGSPLHF,TGCAGCGTTGAGTACGACGAGGGATCACCCCTCCACTTT
TRBJ1-5,NA,TRBV12-5,few,CASGLPHSPGPLRPQHF,TGTGCTAGTGGTTTGCCCCACTCACCGGGACCCTTGCGGCCCCAGCATTTT
TRBJ2-4,TRBD2,TRBV20-1,few,CSGEGKNIQYF,TGCAGTGGGGAGGGCAAAAACATTCAGTACTTC
TRBJ2-1,NA,TRBV6-2/TRBV6-3,many,CASSYSTWPNNEQFF,TGTGCCAGCAGTTATTCTACTTGGCCGAACAATGAGCAGTTCTTC
TRBJ2-7,NA,TRBV19,few,CASSIGTGHLHPYEQYF,TGTGCCAGTAGTATAGGGACCGGACACCTCCACCCCTACGAGCAGTACTTC
TRBJ2-1,NA,TRBV7-8,few,CASSSREIPYNEQFF,TGTGCCAGCAGCTCCAGGGAGATCCCCTACAATGAGCAGTTCTTC
TRBJ1-2,TRBD1,TRBV5-1,NA,CASSPGGQSNYGYTF,TGCGCCAGCAGCCCAGGGGGGCAGTCCAACTATGGCTACACCTTC
TRBJ2-7,NA,TRBV29-1,few,CSGTITGTYEQYF,TGCAGCGGAACAATCACAGGGACCTACGAGCAGTACTTC
TRBJ2-7,TRBD2,TRBV3-1,NA,CASRLAGGQNEQYF,TGTGCCAGCAGACTAGCGGGAGGGCAGAACGAGCAGTACTTC
TRBJ2-7,NA,TRBV7-9,NA,CASSLGWERGEQYF,TGTGCCAGCAGCTTAGGATGGGAGAGGGGCGAGCAGTACTTC
TRBJ2-3,TRBD2,TRBV5-1,NA,CASSLVTSGKVDTQYF,TGCGCCAGCAGCTTGGTGACTAGCGGGAAGGTAGATACGCAGTATTTT
TRBJ2-3,NA,TRBV11-1,NA,CASPWAPGHLTDTQYF,TGTGCCAGCCCCTGGGCACCCGGACACCTCACAGATACGCAGTATTTT
TRBJ2-1,TRBD2,TRBV6-1,NA,CASSHPWTSGRPLQFF,TGTGCCAGCAGCCATCCTTGGACTAGCGGGAGGCCCCTTCAGTTCTTC
TRBJ2-7,NA,TRBV15,few,CATSPGPPLEQYF,TGTGCCACCAGCCCAGGGCCCCCGCTCGAGCAGTACTTC
TRBJ1-6,NA,TRBV6-5,few,CASSYASLSYNSPLHF,TGTGCCAGCAGTTATGCATCTCTCTCCTATAATTCACCCCTCCACTTT
TRBJ2-7,TRBD2,TRBV12-3/TRBV12-4,few,CASSLRLAIPHEQYF,TGTGCCAGCAGTTTGAGACTAGCAATCCCCCACGAGCAGTACTTC
TRBJ2-7,NA,TRBV3-1,few,CASSQDPRQVALYEQYF,TGTGCCAGCAGCCAAGATCCCCGCCAGGTAGCGCTCTACGAGCAGTACTTC
TRBJ2-1,TRBD2,TRBV7-2,many,CASSWASGLLNEQFF,TGTGCCAGCAGCTGGGCTAGCGGGTTACTCAATGAGCAGTTCTTC
TRBJ1-3,NA,TRBV27,few,CASRLTYSGNTIYF,TGTGCCAGCAGGCTAACCTACTCTGGAAACACCATATATTTT
TRBJ1-4,NA,TRBV2,NA,CASTRIGEKLFF,TGTGCCAGCACCCGTATCGGAGAAAAACTGTTTTTT
TRBJ2-7,NA,TRBV7-8,NA,CASSPRLEGYEQYF,TGTGCCAGCAGCCCCCGACTGGAGGGCTACGAGCAGTACTTC
TRBJ2-3,NA,TRBV29-1,NA,CSVGGSEDTQYF,TGCAGCGTTGGCGGCAGTGAAGATACGCAGTATTTT
TRBJ2-5,TRBD1,TRBV11-1,NA,CASSPYLDRVGETQYF,TGTGCCAGCAGCCCCTACCTTGACAGGGTCGGAGAGACCCAGTACTTC
TRBJ2-2,NA,TRBV24-1,NA,CATNSHTGELFF,TGTGCCACCAATTCCCACACCGGGGAGCTGTTTTTT
TRBJ2-7,NA,TRBV5-1,NA,CASRDPTSYEQYF,TGCGCCAGCAGAGACCCGACCTCCTACGAGCAGTACTTC
TRBJ2-5,TRBD2,TRBV28,NA,CASRTSVRETQYF,TGTGCCAGCCGAACTAGCGTCCGGGAGACCCAGTACTTC
TRBJ1-4,NA,TRBV7-2,NA,CASSLARGSGEKLFF,TGTGCCAGCAGCTTAGCGAGAGGGTCGGGTGAAAAACTGTTTTTT
TRBJ2-3,NA,TRBV7-2,few,CAPQRGEADTQYF,TGTGCCCCCCAAAGAGGCGAGGCAGATACGCAGTATTTT
TRBJ2-3,TRBD2,TRBV4-2,NA,CASSPSSGRGDTQYF,TGTGCCAGCAGCCCTTCTAGCGGGAGGGGAGATACGCAGTATTTT
TRBJ2-5,TRBD2,TRBV20-1,NA,CSARGAGGLFQETQYF,TGCAGTGCTAGAGGAGCGGGAGGTTTGTTTCAAGAGACCCAGTACTTC
TRBJ2-4,NA,TRBV25-1,NA,CASSLVGPGAKNIQYF,TGTGCCAGTTCCCTCGTGGGCCCCGGGGCCAAAAACATTCAGTACTTC
TRBJ2-3,TRBD2,TRBV3-1,NA,CASRQFYLSGSLTDTQYF,TGTGCCAGCAGGCAATTTTACCTTAGCGGGAGTCTCACAGATACGCAGTATTTT